This T cell receptor beta chain was profiled in a study of shared clonotypes between healthy human individuals. Points from the study as a whole: Some naive CD4 clonotypes, roughly 5%, turned up in common across several donors.

Naive CD45RA+ and memory CD45RA-negative subsets were split from CD4+ cells. As originally analysed: Junction-only immunoSEQ sequences carried no quality scores, so filtering differed. Sequencing was performed with immunoSEQ multiplex PCR; in TCRdb, only in-frame clones are kept and a portion is missing. V and J calls plus clone size are reproduced from that table; the DNA served to infer D and trimming. The sample consists of about 2.4 million clones, approximately 93% of them appearing once. Worth noting for this clone: Its specificity is not known.

Sequencing input: naive CD4+ T cells from PBMCs. Noted subset: CD45RA+ positively selected. This TCR was recovered from a man younger than 30 in good health. Some clones in this sample may be carry-over from other donors' samples.

The CDR3 DNA sequence: TGTGCCAGCAGTTACATAGCTGGGTATGAGCAGTTCTTC. Encoded protein: CASSYIAGYEQFF. The chain combines TRBV6-6 with TRBJ2-1, with no clear D. The V gene's germline CDR1 is MNHNY and CDR2 SVGAGI (reference sequence). The V gene lost 2 bases and the J gene lost 8 bases, with 10 bases spanning the gap. The CDR3 sequence is 13 residues long.